Sequencing of this T cell receptor beta chain was carried out in a study of cytomegalovirus exposure and HLA in healthy donors. General study points: It was found in a later analysis that first-cohort TCR clusters tended to co-occur in the 100 to 150 validation repertoires.

CDR1 and CDR2 from the germline V gene are MGHRA and YSYEKL. The ends lost 0 bases at V and 9 bases at J; junction bases unmatched: 10. This CDR3 region has 15 residues. Profiling relied on immunoSEQ multiplex PCR, and the TCRdb table lists in-frame clones only, not all of them. The sample has roughly 150,000 clones; around 90% are singletons. As regards this clone: The antigen is undetermined.

The J gene is TRBJ2-5, the V gene TRBV4-1, with 7 bases aligning to TRBD2. The sequence came from a man between 18 and 35 years old in good health and CMV-seropositive. The specimen sequenced was PBMCs. This CDR3 reads CASSQEASGLWAQYF. For the CDR3, the DNA is TGCGCCAGCAGCCAAGAAGCTAGCGGCTTATGGGCCCAGTACTTC.